Below, 17 T cell receptor beta chains from the same sample are listed, as sequenced in a study of response to subunit inactivated influenza vaccine. TCRdb reprocessed the RT-PCR reads with MiXCR, giving one entry per CDR3 protein. Here the sample spans about half a million distinct CDR3 sequences, approximately 7.1% being singletons. Source: PBMCs from blood, taken less than 25 months after vaccination. The receptors stem from a man between 50 and 75 years old who received an inactivated influenza vaccine.

The rearrangement uses TRBV5-1 and TRBJ1-4; TRBD1 matches at 7 bases. The germline V gene has CDR1 SGHRS and CDR2 YFSETQ. Losses at the gene ends were 6 bases for V and 6 bases for J; bases not matched to a gene: 8. CDR3 size: 14 residues. The CDR3 bases are TGCGCCAGCAACAAGGACAGGACTGATGAAAAACTGTTTTTT. It yields the protein CASNKDRTDEKLFF.

This clonotype was seen more than once but under ten times. The J gene is TRBJ2-7, the V gene TRBV28; 8 positions match TRBD2. V lost 1 base, J lost 4 bases, and 6 bases stayed unmatched. The germline gives CDR1 MDHEN, CDR2 SYDVKM. The CDR3 length is 15 residues. CDR3 coding DNA: TGTGCCAGCAGTTTATTCGGGGGGGCCGTGTACGAGCAGTACTTC. It codes for CASSLFGGAVYEQYF.

CDR3 in amino acids: CASSQGFVAGTEAFF. The CDR3 DNA sequence: TGTGCCAGCAGCCAAGGTTTTGTGGCCGGCACTGAAGCTTTCTTT. The rearrangement joins TRBV4-2 to TRBJ1-1; D is uncertain. Per the germline V gene, CDR1 is LGHNA and CDR2 is YNFKEQ. The CDR3 spans 15 residues. The V and J ends lost 1 base and 4 bases respectively, with 13 bases between them.

The table lists this clonotype with a few counts. The V and J genes are TRBV25-1 and TRBJ2-1; D gene uncertain. Germline lookup yields CDR1 MGHDK and CDR2 SYGVNS. V was cut by 6 bases and J by 10 bases, with 10 bases left in between. This CDR3 is 11 amino acids long. The DNA for the CDR3 is TGTGCCAGCAGCGCCGGAGTCGAGCAGTTCTTC. It is translated as CASSAGVEQFF.

This chain links TRBV15 with TRBJ2-7, with unresolved D. Trimming took off 2 bases at V and 4 bases at J, with 21 bases between the two ends. This CDR3 is 17 amino acids long. Germline loops: CDR1 LNHNV, CDR2 YYDKDF (reference sequence). CDR3 sequence: CATSRTKDGSVGYEQYF. CDR3 bases: TGTGCCACCAGCAGAACTAAGGACGGTTCAGTTGGGTACGAGCAGTACTTC.

The J gene is TRBJ1-1, the V gene TRBV4-3; the match to TRBD1 covers 8 bases. J lost 1 base, V lost 1 base, and 5 bases had no gene match. The CDR3 has 16 residues. Germline V gene sequence: CDR1 LGHNA, CDR2 YSLEER. CDR3 region: CASSQGTGTGNTEAFF. The CDR3, as DNA: TGCGCCAGCAGCCAAGGAACCGGGACAGGGAACACTGAAGCTTTCTTT.

The chain joins TRBV9 to TRBJ1-2; D is unclear. Germline V lookup: CDR1 SGDLS, CDR2 YYNGEE. Trimming shortened V by 0 bases and J by 6 bases, and 6 bases separated the two germline ends. CDR3 length: 12 residues. The CDR3, as DNA: TGTGCCAGCAGCGTAGGAGGGAATGGCTACACCTTC. Protein sequence: CASSVGGNGYTF.

This clonotype turned up a few times. The chain combines TRBV20-1 with TRBJ1-5; a weak D match, TRBD1 (5 bases). From germline, CDR1 is DFQATT and CDR2 SNEGSKA (reference sequence). Deletions cut 1 base from V and 0 bases from J, with 10 bases between. This CDR3 region has 15 residues. The CDR3 sequence: CSARARGYSNQPQHF. The CDR3 DNA reads as TGCAGTGCTAGAGCTCGGGGCTATAGCAATCAGCCCCAGCATTTT.

This clonotype was counted between two and nine times. The chain joins TRBV20-1 to TRBJ1-1; D gene ambiguous. V lost 3 bases to trimming and J lost 3 bases, with 5 bases between them. CDR3 length: 11 amino acids. Germline V gene sequence: CDR1 DFQATT, CDR2 SNEGSKA (reference sequence). CDR3: CSARGHTEAFF. CDR3 in DNA: TGCAGTGCTAGGGGTCACACTGAAGCTTTCTTT.

There are a few counts of this clonotype. The DNA for the CDR3 is TGCAGTGCTAGAGTGGCCGCAGGGGGGTACTCCTACGAGCAGTACTTC. As protein: CSARVAAGGYSYEQYF. This sequence joins TRBV20-1 and TRBJ2-7; maybe TRBD1 (7 bases). V was trimmed by 1 base and J by 0 bases, leaving 16 bases between them. Looked up from germline, CDR1 is DFQATT and CDR2 is SNEGSKA (reference sequence). This CDR3 spans 16 amino acids.

The sample holds a few counts of this clonotype. J is TRBJ2-7 and V is TRBV20-1; D call uncertain. Germline CDR1 is DFQATT and CDR2 is SNEGSKA (reference sequence). Between the trimmed V and J ends, which lost 0 bases and 4 bases, there was a span of 10 bases. This CDR3 contains 13 residues. The CDR3 sequence: CSARDLEGYEQYF. The CDR3 bases are TGCAGTGCTAGAGATCTTGAAGGGTACGAGCAGTACTTC.

The chain is built from TRBV10-3 and TRBJ1-6; 7 bases line up with TRBD1. The V segment lost 10 bases and the J segment 0 bases; nucleotides outside the gene matches: 9. CDR1 and CDR2 from the germline V gene are ENHRY and SYGVKD. This CDR3 contains 16 residues. DNA for the CDR3: TGTGCCAGCTGCGACAGGGAAAGCTCCTATAATTCACCCCTCCACTTT. Protein: CASCDRESSYNSPLHF.

This clonotype appeared a few times. V usage is TRBV24-1 and J usage is TRBJ2-6; 12 bases fit TRBD1. V lost 0 bases and J lost 2; bases outside the gene matches: 10. This CDR3 spans 21 amino acids. CDR1 and CDR2 from the germline V gene are KGHDR and SFDVKD. The CDR3 nucleotides read TGTGCCACCAGTGATTTGCCGGGACAGGGGGCGAATAAGGCTGGGGCCAACGTCCTGACTTTC. Translating gives CATSDLPGQGANKAGANVLTF.

There are a few counts of this clonotype. The rearrangement joins TRBV4-2 to TRBJ2-1; 7 bases align to TRBD2. Germline loops: CDR1 LGHNA, CDR2 YNFKEQ. This CDR3 region has 16 residues. J gave up 4 bases and V 1 base, and 7 bases lay outside the gene matches. The chain's CDR3 is CASSQVGRGTYNEQFF. CDR3 nucleotides: TGTGCCAGCAGCCAAGTCGGGCGGGGGACTTACAATGAGCAGTTCTTC.

The J gene is TRBJ2-7, the V gene TRBV5-6, with 7 bases identical to TRBD2. V trimming: 0 bases; J trimming: 0 bases; junction bases outside the gene matches: 9. The CDR3 extends over 17 amino acids. Germline CDR1 is SGHDT and CDR2 is YYEEEE. CDR3 DNA: TGTGCCAGCAGCTTGGCGCGTCTAGCGGAAAACTCCTACGAGCAGTACTTC. It yields the protein CASSLARLAENSYEQYF.

This clonotype was seen repeatedly, ten times or more. This sequence joins TRBV20-1 and TRBJ2-5; 8 bases line up with TRBD1. The CDR3 spans 14 residues. After removal of 5 bases from V and 1 base from J, the junction contained 6 bases not matched to a gene. Germline-derived CDR1 and CDR2 are DFQATT and SNEGSKA (reference sequence). The CDR3 DNA sequence: TGCAGTGCTCTCGACAGGGGCACCCAAGAGACCCAGTACTTC. Translated: CSALDRGTQETQYF.

The chain combines TRBV9 with TRBJ2-3, with D unclear. Trimming left V 0 bases short and J 1 base short, with 15 bases between. The germline CDR1 and CDR2 sequences are SGDLS and YYNGEE. This CDR3 has 17 amino acids. The DNA of the CDR3 is TGTGCCAGCAGCGTAGTATGGTGGTCCGCAGGCACAGATACGCAGTATTTT. This codes for CASSVVWWSAGTDTQYF.